This T cell receptor (beta chain) was recovered during a study of OX40 agonist ivuxolimab in advanced cancers. In the study overall: Partial responses were achieved by three patients, of whom one had hepatocellular carcinoma and two had cutaneous melanoma. Findings and caveats of the study: Part of the nonresponder group also had normalized T-cell clonal expansion that was low.

As for this clone: Its cognate antigen is unknown.

Generated by immunoSEQ multiplex PCR, the TCRdb table keeps only in-frame clones and is missing some. The repertoire includes tens of thousands of clones, approximately 90% of them detected once, and about 1% sits in the top ten. The clonotype originates from an adult with an advanced solid tumor such as melanoma, head and neck, liver or kidney cancer. Sequences were derived from CD4+ or CD8+ T cells sorted from blood, sampled in a trial of the OX40 agonist ivuxolimab.

This CDR3 is CASSTSMSTDTQYF. CDR3 nucleotides: TGTGCCAGCAGTACGAGCATGAGCACAGATACGCAGTATTTT. V is TRBV6-1 and J is TRBJ2-3; no clear D. The germline V and J ends were trimmed by 5 bases and 0 bases, with 9 bases remaining between them. Looked up from germline, CDR1 is MNHNS and CDR2 is SASEGT. CDR3 length: 14 amino acids.